These T cell receptor beta chains were read from a single sample in a study of shared clonotypes between healthy human individuals. Assay: immunoSEQ multiplex PCR; the TCRdb copy retains only in-frame clones and omits some. The table lists about 470,000 clones, roughly 77% of them singletons. The sequenced sample consisted of PBMCs. The source of these receptors is a woman in her 40s in good health. Some clones in this sample may be carry-over from other donors' samples. CDR3s include the opening cysteine and the closing phenylalanine or tryptophan. The D gene is left open where the match is weak. Part of the rows lack a size; the others show once, few, many or a class for expanded clones.

CDR3nt	CDR3aa	d_gene	abundance	j_gene	v_gene
TGTGCCACCAGCGGAGGCTCTAACTATGGCTACACCTTC	CATSGGSNYGYTF	NA	NA	TRBJ1-2	TRBV15
TGTGCTAGTGGTCCCGCAGGGTTGGGGACAGATACGCAGTATTTT	CASGPAGLGTDTQYF	NA	NA	TRBJ2-3	TRBV12-5
TGTGCCAGCAGCTCCAATTTAGATCAGCCCCAGCATTTT	CASSSNLDQPQHF	NA	NA	TRBJ1-5	TRBV11-1
TGTGCCAGTAGTACGCAGTCGGGGGCCGGGGAGCTGTTTTTT	CASSTQSGAGELFF	NA	NA	TRBJ2-2	TRBV19
TGTGCCAGCCGCCCAACGGGGCCCTCCTACGAGCAGTACTTC	CASRPTGPSYEQYF	NA	NA	TRBJ2-7	TRBV6-1
TGCGCCAGCAGCTCCCTGACAGGCTCCGATGGTGAGCAGTTCTTC	CASSSLTGSDGEQFF	NA	few	TRBJ2-1	TRBV5-1
TGTGCCAGCAGACCCGAACTAGCGGGAGTCGGCAATGAGCAGTTCTTC	CASRPELAGVGNEQFF	TRBD2	NA	TRBJ2-1	TRBV2
TGTGCCAGCAGCCAAGACCCACGACGGGGGTTGAACACCGGGGAGCTGTTTTTT	CASSQDPRRGLNTGELFF	NA	NA	TRBJ2-2	TRBV4-2
TGTGCCAGCAGTTACTCGGCCTTGACGGGTGAAAAACTGTTTTTT	CASSYSALTGEKLFF	NA	NA	TRBJ1-4	TRBV6-6
TGTGCCAGCAGTTACACCCTGGGGGACGAGCAGTACTTC	CASSYTLGDEQYF	NA	NA	TRBJ2-7	TRBV6-5
TGTGCCAGCAGCTCCACAGCGGGACGCGAGCAGTACTTC	CASSSTAGREQYF	TRBD2	NA	TRBJ2-7	TRBV11-2
TGTGCCAGCAGCCCGGGGACAGGGGCCAACTATGGCTACACCTTC	CASSPGTGANYGYTF	TRBD1	NA	TRBJ1-2	TRBV5-6
TGTGCCAGCAGAAAACTAGATAATGAGCAGTTCTTC	CASRKLDNEQFF	NA	NA	TRBJ2-1	TRBV5-4
TGTGCCAGCAGCTTAAGTCAGGGGAACACTGAAGCTTTCTTT	CASSLSQGNTEAFF	NA	NA	TRBJ1-1	TRBV11-2
TGTGCCAGCAGCGTGACTGACTACAATGAGCAGTTCTTC	CASSVTDYNEQFF	NA	NA	TRBJ2-1	TRBV5-8
TGTGCCATCAGTGATAAACAGGGAGTCTACGAGCAGTACTTC	CAISDKQGVYEQYF	NA	once	TRBJ2-7	TRBV10-3